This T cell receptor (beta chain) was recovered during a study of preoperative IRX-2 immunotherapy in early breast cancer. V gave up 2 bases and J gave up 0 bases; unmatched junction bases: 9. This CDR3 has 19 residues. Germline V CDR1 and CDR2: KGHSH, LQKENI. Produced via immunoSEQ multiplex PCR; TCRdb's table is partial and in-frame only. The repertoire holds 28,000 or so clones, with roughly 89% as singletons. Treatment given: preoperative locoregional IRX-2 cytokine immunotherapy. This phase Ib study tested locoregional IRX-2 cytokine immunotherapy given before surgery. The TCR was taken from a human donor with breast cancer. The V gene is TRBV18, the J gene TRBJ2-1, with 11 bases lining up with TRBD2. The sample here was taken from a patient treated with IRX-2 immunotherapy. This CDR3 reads CASSPGTSGVISSYNEQFF. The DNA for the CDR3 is TGTGCCAGCTCACCAGGGACTAGCGGAGTTATCAGCTCCTACAATGAGCAGTTCTTC.